The 5 T cell receptor beta chains in this list originate from one sample, sequenced in a study of T-cell reconstitution after alpha-beta-depleted transplantation in children. As it was prepared, the TCRbeta library received unique molecular identifiers. TCRdb itself ran the PCR reads through MiXCR, one entry per CDR3 protein. The sample records hundreds of thousands of distinct CDR3 sequences, roughly 14% being singletons. The specimen was PBMCs, collected before TCRalphabeta/CD19-depleted stem cell transplant. These receptors were obtained from a girl aged 2-10 years with congenital amegakaryocytic thrombocytopenia, due to receive a stem cell transplant.

This clonotype was seen ten or more times. The CDR3 DNA sequence: TGTGCCAGCAGCTTAAGTGGTAGCGGCTACGAGCAGTACTTC. Protein product: CASSLSGSGYEQYF. The chain links TRBV7-8 to TRBJ2-7; D possibly corresponds to TRBD2 (6 bases). CDR3 length: 14 amino acids. The V gene lost 2 bases and the J gene lost 3 bases, with 11 bases spanning the gap. CDR1 and CDR2 (germline): SGHVS, FQNEAQ.

The table lists this clonotype with a few counts. CDR3 protein: CSARVEVPETQYF. In DNA, the CDR3 is TGCAGTGCTAGAGTAGAAGTGCCGGAGACCCAGTACTTC. This rearrangement joins TRBV20-1 to TRBJ2-5, with D uncertain. Trimming removed 1 base from V and 5 bases from J, with 11 bases in between. CDR3 length: 13 amino acids. CDR1 is DFQATT and CDR2 is SNEGSKA in the germline V gene (reference sequence).

The chain links TRBV12-3 or TRBV12-4 to TRBJ2-5, with TRBD1 matching 10 bases. Trimming cost V 2 bases and J 4 bases; bases outside gene matches: 4. The CDR3 loop spans 15 amino acids. CDR3 sequence (DNA): TGTGCCAGCAGTTTACCGGACAGGGGGAGAGAGACCCAGTACTTC. Translation: CASSLPDRGRETQYF.

The chain links TRBV5-5 to TRBJ1-1, with D maybe TRBD1 (5 bases). V lost 0 bases and J 4 bases, leaving 16 bases between the germline ends. The CDR3 totals 16 residues. Germline V CDR1 and CDR2: SGHKS, YYEKEE (reference sequence). The CDR3 region is CASSLGGDSFSTEAFF. In nucleotides, the CDR3 is TGTGCCAGCAGCTTGGGAGGGGACTCGTTCAGCACTGAAGCTTTCTTT.

The J gene is TRBJ2-7, the V gene TRBV19; no firm D call. V lost 5 bases and J 0 bases, leaving 17 bases between the germline ends. This CDR3 contains 16 residues. Germline V gives CDR1 LNHDA, CDR2 SQIVND (reference sequence). Here the CDR3 reads CASSLGKGLGSYEQYF. For the CDR3, the DNA is TGTGCCAGTAGTTTGGGGAAAGGTCTAGGCTCCTACGAGCAGTACTTC.